Each of the 29 T cell receptor beta chains below was sequenced from the same sample in a study of CD8+CD57+ T cells in acquired aplastic anemia. The use of genomic DNA as template underpinned the TCR beta VDJ and CDR3 profiling. TCRdb independently ran MiXCR on the reads; one entry per CDR3 protein. The sample has around 140,000 distinct CDR3 sequences; 41% are singletons. Sequenced sample: sorted CD4+, CD8+, or CD8+CD57+ T cells (not recorded which) from PBMCs. These receptors were collected from a human donor in good health, serving as a control.

This clonotype was counted a single time. The genes are TRBV27 and TRBJ2-5; TRBD1 might be the D (7 bases). V was trimmed by 1 base and J by 4 bases, leaving 22 bases between them. Germline V gene data show CDR1 as MNHEY and CDR2 as SMNVEV (reference sequence). The CDR3 spans 18 residues. Here the CDR3 reads CASSLFLGAGGLVETQYF. As DNA, the CDR3 is TGTGCCAGCAGTTTATTTCTTGGGGCAGGGGGGCTTGTAGAGACCCAGTACTTC.

The chain couples TRBV5-1 to TRBJ2-5, with 9 bases identical to TRBD1. The germline V gene encodes CDR1 SGHRS and CDR2 YFSETQ. The V gene end was trimmed by 5 bases and the J gene end by 0 bases; junction bases not matched to a gene: 5. The CDR3 is 15 amino acids. Written as DNA, the CDR3 is TGCGCCAGCAGTTCCGGGACAGGGAACCAAGAGACCCAGTACTTC. Amino acids: CASSSGTGNQETQYF.

This clonotype was counted only a few times. This sequence joins TRBV3-1 and TRBJ2-1; 8 nucleotides line up with TRBD1. Germline V lookup: CDR1 LGHDT, CDR2 YNNKEL (reference sequence). The V and J ends lost 0 bases and 13 bases, in that order; junction bases with no gene match: 5. The CDR3 covers 13 residues. The CDR3 sequence: CASSQDRGTGQFF. CDR3 sequence (DNA): TGTGCCAGCAGCCAAGATCGGGGGACAGGACAGTTCTTC.

The rearrangement uses TRBV2 and TRBJ1-6, with 7 positions matching TRBD1. The V gene end was trimmed by 4 bases and the J gene end by 7 bases; junction bases not matched to a gene: 7. Germline CDR1 SNHLY, CDR2 FYNNEI. CDR3 length: 15 amino acids. Here the CDR3 reads CASSADPGGNSPLHF. In nucleotides, the CDR3 is TGTGCCAGCAGTGCCGACCCAGGGGGGAATTCACCCCTCCACTTT.

This clonotype was observed a single time. V and J are TRBV15 and TRBJ2-7; D tentatively reads TRBD1 or TRBD2 (6 bases each). Between the trimmed V and J ends, which lost 1 base and 5 bases, there was a span of 18 bases. The germline CDR1 and CDR2 sequences are LNHNV and YYDKDF (reference sequence). This CDR3 comprises 16 residues. The CDR3: CATSRGGHGGRNEQYF. DNA of the CDR3: TGTGCCACCAGCAGAGGGGGGCATGGGGGGCGAAACGAGCAGTACTTC.

The sample holds a few counts of this clonotype. DNA of the CDR3: TGTGCCAGCACGGACAGGGAGCAGCCCCAGCATTTT. Translation gives CASTDREQPQHF. The chain recombines TRBV19 with TRBJ1-5; 8 nucleotides agree with TRBD1. The germline V gene encodes CDR1 LNHDA and CDR2 SQIVND (reference sequence). This CDR3 spans 12 amino acids. The V and J ends lost 9 bases and 7 bases, in that order; junction bases with no gene match: 5.

The V and J genes are TRBV19 and TRBJ2-1; a weak D match, TRBD2 (5 bases). V was cut by 6 bases and J by 0 bases, with 9 bases left in between. This CDR3 contains 14 residues. Germline-derived CDR1 and CDR2 are LNHDA and SQIVND (reference sequence). DNA for the CDR3: TGTGCCAGTAGAGTAGCGAGCTCCTACAATGAGCAGTTCTTC. It codes for CASRVASSYNEQFF.

This clonotype was seen only a few times. The gene calls are TRBV7-8 and TRBJ2-1; unclear D gene. This CDR3 has 13 residues. CDR1 is SGHVS, CDR2 FQNEAQ, per germline. Trimming cost V 5 bases and J 5 bases, with 10 bases left between them. The CDR3 nucleotides are TGTGCCAGCAGCCAAGATCCCCACAATGAGCAGTTCTTC. Its protein product is CASSQDPHNEQFF.

The chain couples TRBV10-3 to TRBJ2-5; D perhaps matches TRBD1 (6 bases). Germline V lookup: CDR1 ENHRY, CDR2 SYGVKD. The CDR3 totals 14 residues. V lost 4 bases and J lost 3, with 12 bases in between. The CDR3 here is CAISGRDTEETQYF. The CDR3 DNA is TGTGCCATCAGTGGCCGGGACACGGAAGAGACCCAGTACTTC.

As for this clonotype: A much more abundant neighbour one base away suggests this may be a read error. This rearrangement joins TRBV12-3 or TRBV12-4 to TRBJ2-7; weak D call: TRBD1 (6 bases). The CDR3 has 14 amino acids. The CDR3 loop reads CVSSLLQGAYEQYF. The CDR3 DNA follows: TGTGTCAGCAGTTTATTACAGGGCGCCTACGAGCAGTACTTC.

The genes are TRBV10-3 and TRBJ2-4, with 9 positions matching TRBD1. Germline-derived CDR1 and CDR2 are ENHRY and SYGVKD. CDR3 length: 15 amino acids. The V and J ends lost 4 bases and 9 bases, in that order; junction bases with no gene match: 10. The CDR3 is CAISGSQGQGVIQYF. DNA for the CDR3: TGTGCCATCAGTGGAAGCCAGGGACAGGGAGTCATTCAGTACTTC.

The sample holds a few counts of this clonotype. The chain recombines TRBV18 with TRBJ1-2; tentative D call: TRBD1 (5 bases). This CDR3 has 14 amino acids. With 5 bases removed from V and 2 bases from J, the gap between germline ends came to 12 bases. CDR1 and CDR2 (germline): KGHSH, LQKENI. CDR3: CASSSWDGNYGYTF. The CDR3 nucleotides are TGTGCCAGCTCATCATGGGACGGGAACTATGGCTACACCTTC.

Many counts were recorded for this clonotype. The chain links TRBV5-1 to TRBJ2-3, with D unresolved. CDR1 is SGHRS, CDR2 YFSETQ, per germline. V dropped 6 bases and J dropped 0 bases, with 14 bases sitting between them. The CDR3 has 15 residues. CDR3 in amino acids: CASTLNGGSTDTQYF. CDR3 sequence (DNA): TGCGCCAGCACCCTGAACGGTGGCAGCACAGATACGCAGTATTTT.

The chain is built from TRBV15 and TRBJ2-3, with D tentatively TRBD2 (5 bases). Per the germline V gene, CDR1 is LNHNV and CDR2 is YYDKDF (reference sequence). V was pared by 0 bases and J by 1 base, with 11 bases between. The CDR3 is made up of 16 amino acids. The CDR3 DNA sequence: TGTGCCACCAGCAGAGAGGATGTCGGGGGCACAGATACGCAGTATTTT. Its translation is CATSREDVGGTDTQYF.

This clonotype was seen many times. The chain couples TRBV20-1 to TRBJ1-3; 12 bases are shared with TRBD1. Germline lookup yields CDR1 DFQATT and CDR2 SNEGSKA (reference sequence). Trimming at V came to 3 bases and at J to 7 bases, leaving 7 bases not matched to a gene. CDR3 length: 15 amino acids. The CDR3 DNA reads as TGCAGTGCTAGGGGGGGACAGGGGGCAGGTAACACCATATATTTT. Encoded protein: CSARGGQGAGNTIYF.

This clonotype has at least ten counts. The genes are TRBV6-2 or TRBV6-3 and TRBJ2-5; 15 bases are a match to TRBD2. The CDR3 contains 17 residues. J was trimmed by 4 bases and V by 5 bases; bases with no gene match: 8. In germline, CDR1 is MNHEY, CDR2 SVGEGT. CDR3 nucleotides: TGTGCCAGCAGTCCGGGACTAGCGGGGGGTTCGGGAGAGACCCAGTACTTC. It encodes CASSPGLAGGSGETQYF.

At least ten counts were recorded for this clonotype. This rearrangement joins TRBV5-1 to TRBJ2-1; 9 nucleotides align to TRBD2. V gave up 1 base and J gave up 0 bases; unmatched junction bases: 5. The CDR3 runs 17 residues. Germline V gene sequence: CDR1 SGHRS, CDR2 YFSETQ. As DNA, the CDR3 is TGCGCCAGCAGCTTGCGACTAGCGGTAAACTCCTACAATGAGCAGTTCTTC. It encodes CASSLRLAVNSYNEQFF.

In this sample, this clonotype turned up a few times. The rearrangement joins TRBV27 to TRBJ1-2; D is ambiguous. The length of the CDR3 is 15 residues. Germline lookup yields CDR1 MNHEY and CDR2 SMNVEV (reference sequence). V was clipped by 3 bases and J by 5 bases, with 16 bases between them. DNA for the CDR3: TGTGCCAGCAGTTTTTCTCCCTACGGGTCGTATGGCTACACCTTC. Translating gives CASSFSPYGSYGYTF.

Comments on this clonotype: Just one base apart from a much larger clone, this may be a read error. The gene calls are TRBV6-1 and TRBJ2-3; TRBD2 matches 8 bases. CDR1 MNHNS and CDR2 SASEGT come from the germline V gene. J lost 1 base, V lost 6 bases, and 9 bases had no gene match. This CDR3 contains 16 residues. CDR3 nucleotide sequence: TGTGCCAGCAGCCCTTGGTATAGCGGGGGCACAGATACGCAGTATTTT. Protein product: CASSPWYSGGTDTQYF.

Worth noting for this clonotype: Relative to the germline gene, one junction end is altered; a read error may explain this. The chain recombines TRBV7-2 with TRBJ1-1; perhaps TRBD1 as D (5 bases). The CDR3 totals 13 residues. Germline CDR1 is SGHTA and CDR2 is FQGNSA. The CDR3 DNA sequence: TGTGCCAGCAGCCCCCCGGGGCGGTCTGAAGCTTCCTTT. This gives the protein CASSPPGRSEASF.

The chain employs TRBV29-1 and TRBJ1-2; D ambiguous. This CDR3 has 13 amino acids. V lost 0 bases and J 4 bases, leaving 9 bases between the germline ends. The germline CDR1 and CDR2 sequences are SQVTM and ANQGSEA. The CDR3 nucleotides are TGCAGCGTTGAAGATCCAGTTGGCTATGGCTACACCTTC. Translated: CSVEDPVGYGYTF. The full variable domain, its missing parts supplied by reference TRBV29-1 and TRBJ1-2, is SAVISQKPSRDICQRGTSLTIQCQVDSQVTMMFWYRQQPGQSLTLIATANQGSEATYESGFVIDKFPISRPNLTFSTLTVSNMSPEDSSIYLCSVEDPVGYGYTFGSGTRLTVV.

This chain connects TRBV2 to TRBJ1-3; TRBD1 matches at 9 bases. V was pared by 4 bases and J by 2 bases, with 15 bases of the junction left unmatched. Germline CDR1 is SNHLY and CDR2 is FYNNEI. This CDR3 comprises 19 residues. DNA of the CDR3: TGTGCCAGCAGTGGCGAGGGACATGCCGGGACAGGGCCTGGAAACACCATATATTTT. As protein: CASSGEGHAGTGPGNTIYF. Filled out from reference TRBV2 and TRBJ1-3, the complete variable domain reads EPEVTQTPSHQVTQMGQEVILRCVPISNHLYFYWYRQILGQKVEFLVSFYNNEISEKSEIFDDQFSVERPDGSNFTLKIRSTKLEDSAMYFCASSGEGHAGTGPGNTIYFGEGSWLTVV.

This chain joins TRBV19 and TRBJ2-5; 8 nucleotides align to TRBD1. Germline V gene sequence: CDR1 LNHDA, CDR2 SQIVND (reference sequence). With V trimmed by 3 bases and J by 5 bases, 11 bases remained unmatched. CDR3 length equals 16 residues. The CDR3 sequence is CASSIDSSGGRETQYF. As DNA, the CDR3 is TGTGCCAGTAGTATTGATTCATCAGGGGGCCGGGAGACCCAGTACTTC.

This clonotype showed up just a few times. The chain carries TRBV27 and TRBJ1-2; D possibly corresponds to TRBD1 (6 bases). The germline V gene has CDR1 MNHEY and CDR2 SMNVEV (reference sequence). The CDR3 is 17 residues long. V lost 0 bases and J 4 bases, leaving 18 bases between the germline ends. DNA of the CDR3: TGTGCCAGCAGTTTATCGGATAATCAGGGGAGAGTCTATGGCTACACCTTC. Its translation: CASSLSDNQGRVYGYTF.

Points on this clonotype: The germline gene is not matched at one end of the junction; a read error may be the cause. The chain employs TRBV7-6 and TRBJ2-5; D possibly matches TRBD1 or TRBD2 (5 bases each). The CDR3 sequence is 15 residues long. CDR1 and CDR2 from the germline V gene are SGHVS and FNYEAQ. In DNA, the CDR3 is TGTACCAGCAGCTTGGGACCGGGTTCCATAGAGACCCAGTACTTC. Its protein is CTSSLGPGSIETQYF.

The chain couples TRBV6-1 to TRBJ1-2; D unclear. The V end lost 5 bases, the J end lost 7 bases, and 14 bases lay between the germline ends. CDR1 MNHNS and CDR2 SASEGT come from the germline V gene. CDR3 length equals 13 residues. DNA for the CDR3: TGTGCCAGCAGTACCCGACGGAAGGGTGGCTACACCTTC. Translating gives CASSTRRKGGYTF.

This rearrangement joins TRBV28 to TRBJ2-3; D is undetermined. With 5 bases removed from V and 5 bases from J, the gap between germline ends came to 2 bases. CDR1 and CDR2 from the germline V gene are MDHEN and SYDVKM. This CDR3 comprises 10 residues. As DNA, the CDR3 is TGTGCCAGCAGTGTAGATACGCAGTATTTT. Translated: CASSVDTQYF.

This clonotype was picked up many times. The chain has TRBV7-9 and TRBJ1-1; a possible D gene is TRBD1 (6 bases). Per germline, CDR1 SEHNR and CDR2 FQNEAQ (reference sequence). Trimming took 5 bases from V and 0 from J, leaving 19 bases between them. The CDR3 length is 17 residues. In DNA, the CDR3 is TGTGCCAGCAGCGACCCGGGACAACGAGCCATGAACACTGAAGCTTTCTTT. It specifies CASSDPGQRAMNTEAFF. The whole variable domain, filled in from reference TRBV7-9 and TRBJ1-1, reads DTGVSQNPRHKITKRGQNVTFRCDPISEHNRLYWYRQTLGQGPEFLTYFQNEAQLEKSRLLSDRFSAERPKGSFSTLEIQRTEQGDSAMYLCASSDPGQRAMNTEAFFGQGTRLTVV.

The V call is TRBV7-6, the J call TRBJ1-1; unclear D gene. The V gene's germline CDR1 is SGHVS and CDR2 FNYEAQ. CDR3 length: 13 amino acids. The germline V and J ends were trimmed by 5 bases and 0 bases, with 7 bases remaining between them. CDR3 coding DNA: TGTGCCAGCAGCAGTTCGTTGAACACTGAAGCTTTCTTT. Its translation is CASSSSLNTEAFF. The variable domain in full, with the rest retrieved from reference TRBV7-6 and TRBJ1-1, is GAGVSQSPRYKVTKRGQDVALRCDPISGHVSLYWYRQALGQGPEFLTYFNYEAQQDKSGLPNDRFSAERPEGSISTLTIQRTEQRDSAMYRCASSSSLNTEAFFGQGTRLTVV.